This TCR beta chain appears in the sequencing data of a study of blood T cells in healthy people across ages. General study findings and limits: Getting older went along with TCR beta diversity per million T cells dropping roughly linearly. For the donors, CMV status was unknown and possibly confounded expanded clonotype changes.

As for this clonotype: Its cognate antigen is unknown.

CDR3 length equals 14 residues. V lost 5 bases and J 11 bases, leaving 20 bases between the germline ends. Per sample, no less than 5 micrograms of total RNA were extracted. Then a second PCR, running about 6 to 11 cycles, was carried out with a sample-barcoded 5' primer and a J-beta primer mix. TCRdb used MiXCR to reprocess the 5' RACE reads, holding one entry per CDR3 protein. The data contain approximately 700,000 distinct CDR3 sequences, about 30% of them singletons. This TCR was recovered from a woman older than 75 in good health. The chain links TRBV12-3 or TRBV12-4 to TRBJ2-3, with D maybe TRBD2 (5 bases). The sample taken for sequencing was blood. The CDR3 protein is CASSQRVSADVQYF. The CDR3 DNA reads TGTGCCAGCAGTCAACGAGTTAGCGCAGATGTGCAGTATTTT.